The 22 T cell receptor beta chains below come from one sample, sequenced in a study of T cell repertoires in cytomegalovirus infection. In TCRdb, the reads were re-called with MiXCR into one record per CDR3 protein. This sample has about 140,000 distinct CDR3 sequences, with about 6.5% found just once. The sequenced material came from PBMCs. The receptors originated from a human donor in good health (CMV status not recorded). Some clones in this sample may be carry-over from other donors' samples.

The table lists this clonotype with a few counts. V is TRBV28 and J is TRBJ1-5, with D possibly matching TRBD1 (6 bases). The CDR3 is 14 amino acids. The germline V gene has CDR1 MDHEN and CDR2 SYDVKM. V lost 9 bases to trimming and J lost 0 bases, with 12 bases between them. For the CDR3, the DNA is TGTGCCAGTAGTGGGGGCGTTAGCAATCAGCCCCAGCATTTT. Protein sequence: CASSGGVSNQPQHF.

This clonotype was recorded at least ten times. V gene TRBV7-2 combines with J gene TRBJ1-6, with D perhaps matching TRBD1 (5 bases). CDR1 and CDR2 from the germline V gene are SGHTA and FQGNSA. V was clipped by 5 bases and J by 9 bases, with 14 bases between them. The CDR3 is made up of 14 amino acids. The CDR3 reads CASSPDSFGSPLHF. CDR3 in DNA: TGTGCCAGCAGCCCCGACAGCTTCGGTTCACCCCTCCACTTT.

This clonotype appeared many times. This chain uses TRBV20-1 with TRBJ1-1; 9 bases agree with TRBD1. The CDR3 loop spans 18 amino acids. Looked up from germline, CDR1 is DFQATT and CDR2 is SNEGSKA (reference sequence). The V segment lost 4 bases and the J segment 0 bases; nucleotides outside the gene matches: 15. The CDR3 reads CSAISPGQGDFMNTEAFF. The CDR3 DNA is TGCAGTGCTATCTCACCGGGACAGGGCGATTTCATGAACACTGAAGCTTTCTTT.

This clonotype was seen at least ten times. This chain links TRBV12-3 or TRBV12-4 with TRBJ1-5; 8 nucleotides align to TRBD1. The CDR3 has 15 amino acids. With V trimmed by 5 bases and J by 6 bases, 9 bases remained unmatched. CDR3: CASSTTQTGAQPQHF. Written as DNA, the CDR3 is TGTGCCAGCAGTACCACGCAGACAGGGGCTCAGCCCCAGCATTTT.

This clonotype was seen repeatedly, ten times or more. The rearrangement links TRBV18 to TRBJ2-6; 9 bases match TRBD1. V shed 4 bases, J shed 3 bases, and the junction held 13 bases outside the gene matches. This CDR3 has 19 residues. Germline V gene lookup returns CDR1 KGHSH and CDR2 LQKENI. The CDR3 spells CASSLTRDRALDGANVLTF. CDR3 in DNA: TGTGCCAGCTCACTGACCCGGGACAGGGCTTTAGATGGGGCCAACGTCCTGACTTTC.

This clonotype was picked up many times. The CDR3 DNA is TGTGCCAGCAGCCTGGGACTAGCGGGGGGGCGTCAAGAGACCCAGTACTTC. As protein: CASSLGLAGGRQETQYF. The chain carries TRBV7-2 and TRBJ2-5, with TRBD2 matching 16 bases. This CDR3 spans 17 amino acids. With 5 bases clipped from V and 2 bases from J, the junction kept 5 bases outside the gene matches. Germline CDR1 is SGHTA and CDR2 is FQGNSA.

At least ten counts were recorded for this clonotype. CDR3 sequence: CASSLRLNSGAQETQYF. For the CDR3, the DNA is TGTGCCAGCAGCTTAAGGTTAAATAGCGGGGCCCAAGAGACCCAGTACTTC. This chain joins TRBV7-9 and TRBJ2-5; 8 nucleotides agree with TRBD2. Germline lookup yields CDR1 SEHNR and CDR2 FQNEAQ (reference sequence). This CDR3 is built from 17 residues. Trimming took 2 bases from V and 1 from J; bases not matched to a gene: 9. The variable domain in full, completed from reference TRBV7-9 and TRBJ2-5, reads DTGVSQNPRHKITKRGQNVTFRCDPISEHNRLYWYRQTLGQGPEFLTYFQNEAQLEKSRLLSDRFSAERPKGSFSTLEIQRTEQGDSAMYLCASSLRLNSGAQETQYFGPGTRLLVL.

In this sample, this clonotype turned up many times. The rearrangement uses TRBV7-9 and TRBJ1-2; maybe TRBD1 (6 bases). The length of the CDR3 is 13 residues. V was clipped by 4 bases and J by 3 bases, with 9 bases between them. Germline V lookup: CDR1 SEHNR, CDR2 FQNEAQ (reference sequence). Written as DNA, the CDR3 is TGTGCCAGCAGCTATGAGGGGGACTATGGCTACACCTTC. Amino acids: CASSYEGDYGYTF. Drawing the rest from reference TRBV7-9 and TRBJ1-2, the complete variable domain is DTGVSQNPRHKITKRGQNVTFRCDPISEHNRLYWYRQTLGQGPEFLTYFQNEAQLEKSRLLSDRFSAERPKGSFSTLEIQRTEQGDSAMYLCASSYEGDYGYTFGSGTRLTVV.

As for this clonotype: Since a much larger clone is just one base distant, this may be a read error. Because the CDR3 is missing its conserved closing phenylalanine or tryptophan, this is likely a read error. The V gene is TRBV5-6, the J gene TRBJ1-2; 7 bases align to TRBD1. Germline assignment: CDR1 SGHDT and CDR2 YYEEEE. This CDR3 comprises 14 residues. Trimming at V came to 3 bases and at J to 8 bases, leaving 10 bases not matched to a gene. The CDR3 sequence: CASSSSADRRGYTY. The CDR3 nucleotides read TGTGCCAGCAGCTCGAGTGCGGACAGGCGGGGCTACACCTAC.

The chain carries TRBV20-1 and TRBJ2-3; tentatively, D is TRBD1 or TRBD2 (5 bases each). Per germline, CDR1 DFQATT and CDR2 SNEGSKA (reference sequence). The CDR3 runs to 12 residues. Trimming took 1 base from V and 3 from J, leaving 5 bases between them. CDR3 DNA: TGCAGTGCTAGAGGGGGGACAGATACGCAGTATTTT. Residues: CSARGGTDTQYF.

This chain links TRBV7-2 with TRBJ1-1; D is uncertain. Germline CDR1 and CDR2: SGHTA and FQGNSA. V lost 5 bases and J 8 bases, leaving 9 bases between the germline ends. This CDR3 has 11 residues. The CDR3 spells CASSQTREAFF. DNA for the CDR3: TGTGCCAGCAGCCAAACCCGGGAAGCTTTCTTT.

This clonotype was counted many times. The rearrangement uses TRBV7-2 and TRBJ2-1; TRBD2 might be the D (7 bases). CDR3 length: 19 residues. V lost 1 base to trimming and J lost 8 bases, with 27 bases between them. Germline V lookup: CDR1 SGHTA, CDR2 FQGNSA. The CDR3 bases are TGTGCCAGCAGCTTAGTGGGAGGGAGGGGGGGCTTTGAATTTGATGAGCAGTTCTTC. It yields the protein CASSLVGGRGGFEFDEQFF.

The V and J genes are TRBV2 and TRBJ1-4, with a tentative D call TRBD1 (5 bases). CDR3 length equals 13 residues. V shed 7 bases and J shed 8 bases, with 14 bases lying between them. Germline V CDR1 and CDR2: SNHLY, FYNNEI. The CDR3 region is CASNQGSREKLFF. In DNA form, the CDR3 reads TGTGCCAGCAACCAGGGCTCGAGGGAAAAACTGTTTTTT.

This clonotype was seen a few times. The CDR3 reads CSARVGFETQYF. CDR3 coding DNA: TGCAGTGCTAGGGTCGGGTTTGAGACCCAGTACTTC. The chain is built from TRBV20-1 and TRBJ2-5; the D is unclear. The V gene lost 3 bases and the J gene lost 5 bases, with 10 bases spanning the gap. Per germline, CDR1 DFQATT and CDR2 SNEGSKA (reference sequence). CDR3 size: 12 residues.

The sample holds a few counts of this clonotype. The CDR3 DNA sequence: TGTGCCAGCAGTGAAGTTATAGATACGCAGTATTTT. As protein: CASSEVIDTQYF. V is TRBV6-1 and J is TRBJ2-3; D remains ambiguous. Trimming cost V 1 base and J 5 bases, with 4 bases left between them. CDR3 length: 12 residues. Germline V gene data show CDR1 as MNHNS and CDR2 as SASEGT.

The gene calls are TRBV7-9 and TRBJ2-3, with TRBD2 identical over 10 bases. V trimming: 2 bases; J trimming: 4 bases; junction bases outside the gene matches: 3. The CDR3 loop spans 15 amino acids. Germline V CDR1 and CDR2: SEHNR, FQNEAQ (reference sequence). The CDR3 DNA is TGTGCCAGCAGCTTAACTAGCGGGGTCTCAGATACGCAGTATTTT. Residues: CASSLTSGVSDTQYF.

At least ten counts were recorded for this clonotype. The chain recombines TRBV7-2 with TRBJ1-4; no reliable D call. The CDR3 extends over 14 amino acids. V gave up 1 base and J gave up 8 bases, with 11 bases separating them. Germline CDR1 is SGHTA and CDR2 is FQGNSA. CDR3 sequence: CASSLVLSLEKLFF. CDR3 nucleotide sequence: TGTGCCAGCAGCTTAGTATTATCCCTGGAAAAACTGTTTTTT. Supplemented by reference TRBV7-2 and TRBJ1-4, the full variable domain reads GAGVSQSPSNKVTEKGKDVELRCDPISGHTALYWYRQSLGQGLEFLIYFQGNSAPDKSGLPSDRFSAERTGGSVSTLTIQRTQQEDSAVYLCASSLVLSLEKLFFGSGTQLSVL.

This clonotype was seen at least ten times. CDR3: CASSQYRATNYGYTF. In DNA, the CDR3 is TGTGCCAGCAGCCAATACAGGGCCACTAACTATGGCTACACCTTC. The V gene is TRBV7-2, the J gene TRBJ1-2; tentatively, D is TRBD1 (6 bases). The CDR3 loop spans 15 amino acids. In germline, CDR1 is SGHTA, CDR2 FQGNSA. Between the trimmed V and J ends, which lost 5 bases and 0 bases, there was a span of 13 bases.

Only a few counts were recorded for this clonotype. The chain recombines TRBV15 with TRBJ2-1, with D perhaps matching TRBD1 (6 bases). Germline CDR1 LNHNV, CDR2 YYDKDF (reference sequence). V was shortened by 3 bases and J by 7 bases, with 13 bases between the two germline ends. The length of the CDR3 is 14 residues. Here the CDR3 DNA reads TGTGCCACCAGCAGGCCGGTCAGGGGTAATGAGCAGTTCTTC. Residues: CATSRPVRGNEQFF. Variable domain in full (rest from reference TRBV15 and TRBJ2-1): DAMVIQNPRYQVTQFGKPVTLSCSQTLNHNVMYWYQQKSSQAPKLLFHYYDKDFNNEADTPDNFQSRRPNTSFCFLDIRSPGLGDTAMYLCATSRPVRGNEQFFGPGTRLTVL.

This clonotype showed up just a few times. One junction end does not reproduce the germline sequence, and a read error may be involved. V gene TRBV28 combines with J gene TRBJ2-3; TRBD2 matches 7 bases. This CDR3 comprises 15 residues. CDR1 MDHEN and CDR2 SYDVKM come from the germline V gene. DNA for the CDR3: TGTGCCAGCAGCCTGGGGGGGATAGGCACAAATACGCAGTATTTT. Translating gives CASSLGGIGTNTQYF.

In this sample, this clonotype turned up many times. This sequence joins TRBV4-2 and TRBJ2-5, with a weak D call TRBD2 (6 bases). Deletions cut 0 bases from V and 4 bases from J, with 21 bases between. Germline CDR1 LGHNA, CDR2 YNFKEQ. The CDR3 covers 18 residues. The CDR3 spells CASSQDYSGHPLRETQYF. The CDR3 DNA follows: TGTGCCAGCAGCCAAGATTACAGCGGGCACCCCCTTCGAGAGACCCAGTACTTC.

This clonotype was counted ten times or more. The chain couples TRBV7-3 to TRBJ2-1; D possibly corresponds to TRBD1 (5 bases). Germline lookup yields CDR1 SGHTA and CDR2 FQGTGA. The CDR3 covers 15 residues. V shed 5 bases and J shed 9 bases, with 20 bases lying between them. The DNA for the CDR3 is TGTGCCAGCAGCCCCCGGGTAGACAGACTCAGTGAGCAGTTCTTC. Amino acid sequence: CASSPRVDRLSEQFF.